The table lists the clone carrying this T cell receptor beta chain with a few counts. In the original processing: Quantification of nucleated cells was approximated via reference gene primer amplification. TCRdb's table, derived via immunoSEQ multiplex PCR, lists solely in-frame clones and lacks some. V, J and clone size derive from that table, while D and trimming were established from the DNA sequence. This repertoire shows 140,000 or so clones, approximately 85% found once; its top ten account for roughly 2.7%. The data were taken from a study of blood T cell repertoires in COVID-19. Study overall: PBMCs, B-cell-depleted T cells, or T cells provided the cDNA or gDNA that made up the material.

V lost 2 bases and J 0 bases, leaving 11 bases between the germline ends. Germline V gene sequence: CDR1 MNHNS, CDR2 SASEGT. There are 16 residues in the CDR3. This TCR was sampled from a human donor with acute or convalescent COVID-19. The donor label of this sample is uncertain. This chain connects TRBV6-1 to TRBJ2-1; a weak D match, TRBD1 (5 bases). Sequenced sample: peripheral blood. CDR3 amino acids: CASSELRADSYNEQFF. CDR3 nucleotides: TGTGCCAGCAGTGAACTCAGGGCAGACTCCTACAATGAGCAGTTCTTC.